This T cell receptor beta chain was identified during a study of OX40 agonist ivuxolimab in advanced cancers. About the research overall: An anti-OX40 (CD134) antibody with agonistic activity, ivuxolimab, was administered to patients. Findings and caveats of the study: Not determined was the antigen specificity of the expanded peripheral T cells. At doses 0.1 to 3.0 mg/kg, CD4+ and CD8+ clones expanded.

Comments on this clone: Antigen specificity is unknown.

Generated by immunoSEQ multiplex PCR, the TCRdb table keeps only in-frame clones and is missing some. The table lists about 40,000 clones, about 88% of them singletons. The germline CDR1 and CDR2 sequences are LNHDA and SQIVND (reference sequence). V lost 7 bases to trimming and J lost 1 base, with 10 bases between them. The CDR3 extends over 13 amino acids. The sample here was CD4+ or CD8+ T cells sorted from blood, taken in a trial of the OX40 agonist ivuxolimab. The chain is built from TRBV19 and TRBJ1-1; D might be TRBD1 (6 bases). The origin of this receptor is an adult with an advanced solid tumor such as melanoma, head and neck, liver or kidney cancer. In DNA, the CDR3 is TGTGCCAGTAACCCACAGGGGAACACTGAAGCTTTCTTT. Translated, it gives CASNPQGNTEAFF.